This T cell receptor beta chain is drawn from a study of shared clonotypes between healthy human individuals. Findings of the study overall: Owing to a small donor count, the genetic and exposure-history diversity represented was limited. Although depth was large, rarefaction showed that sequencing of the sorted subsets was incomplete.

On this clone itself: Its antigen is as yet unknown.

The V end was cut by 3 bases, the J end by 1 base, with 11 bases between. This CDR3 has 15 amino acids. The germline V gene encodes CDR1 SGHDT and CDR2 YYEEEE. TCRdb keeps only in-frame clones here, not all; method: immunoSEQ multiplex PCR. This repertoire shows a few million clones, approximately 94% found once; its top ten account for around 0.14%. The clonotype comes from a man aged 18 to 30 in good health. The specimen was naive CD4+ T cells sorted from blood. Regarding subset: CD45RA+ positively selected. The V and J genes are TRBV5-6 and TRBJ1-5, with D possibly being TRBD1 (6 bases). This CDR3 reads CASSSAGESNQPQHF. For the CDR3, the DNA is TGTGCCAGCAGCTCAGCAGGGGAAAGCAATCAGCCCCAGCATTTT.